Below, one TCR beta chain is given with its context. Its antigen is currently unknown. The CDR3 contains 14 residues. Germline V gene data show CDR1 as SEHNR and CDR2 as FQNEAQ (reference sequence). Trimming removed 4 bases from V and 7 bases from J; junction bases left unmatched: 6. The PCR made use of 60 Vbeta and 13 Jbeta primers. Clones were sequenced by immunoSEQ multiplex PCR, and TCRdb holds only the in-frame ones, with some missing. Of about 130,000 clones listed, about 8.5% are singletons. These data are taken from a study of cytomegalovirus exposure and HLA in healthy donors. Broader study findings: There were several of the most significant clusters that appeared linked to common viral pathogens in a later analysis. An analysis that came later showed most CMV-associated TCR beta chains appearing HLA-restricted.

Sequenced material: PBMCs. This TCR came from a man aged 35-49 years in good health and CMV-seronegative. This chain uses TRBV7-9 with TRBJ1-5, with 8 bases fitting TRBD1. CDR3 protein: CASSYGQGGQPQHF. In nucleotides, the CDR3 is TGTGCCAGCAGCTATGGACAGGGTGGCCAGCCCCAGCATTTT.